This paragraph covers one T cell receptor (beta chain) sequence. CDR3 regions were amplified by Arm-PCR using iRepertoire HTBI primers to build TCR beta libraries. TCRdb itself ran the multiplex PCR reads through MiXCR, one entry per CDR3 protein. The table lists a few hundred thousand distinct CDR3 sequences, 23% of them singletons, with approximately 27% in the top ten. The data are from a study of regulatory T cells in long-lasting Graves disease. The time point denotes: persistent/refractory GD, antithyroid drugs over 5 years with positive TRAb. From RNA extracted from PBMCs, the TCR library was made. In each case, Graves' disease was diagnosed per American Thyroid Association guidelines. Tubes containing EDTA received approximately 9 milliliters of drawn peripheral blood. Germline lookup yields CDR1 LGHDT and CDR2 YNNKEL (reference sequence). The CDR3 has 18 residues. The ends lost 2 bases at V and 1 base at J; junction bases unmatched: 11.

The chain has TRBV3-1 and TRBJ1-1, with TRBD1 matching 9 bases. The sample in question was peripheral blood mononuclear cells (PBMCs), obtained when the disease was refractory, from a patient treated with antithyroid drugs. The receptor's source is a woman aged 40 to 55 with Graves disease. DNA for the CDR3: TGTGCCAGCAGCCAACACCCAACAGGGGGCGCGGGGAACACTGAAGCTTTCTTT. It codes for CASSQHPTGGAGNTEAFF. The full variable domain, in which reference TRBV3-1 and TRBJ1-1 provide the parts outside the CDR3, is DTAVSQTPKYLVTQMGNDKSIKCEQNLGHDTMYWYKQDSKKFLKIMFSYNNKELIINETVPNRFSPKSPDKAHLNLHINSLELGDSAVYFCASSQHPTGGAGNTEAFFGQGTRLTVV.